This is a list of T cell receptor beta chains from one sample in a study of blood T cell repertoires in COVID-19. TCRdb keeps only in-frame clones here, not all; method: immunoSEQ multiplex PCR. Of some 200,000 clones listed, roughly 94% are singletons. Sequenced sample: peripheral blood. These receptor sequences come from a man aged 25 to 40 with COVID-19, enrolled during active disease. Each CDR3 is given with its conserved first and last residue. The D gene is left open where the match is weak. Rows may omit the clone size; those that give it use once, few, many or a size class.

v_gene	d_gene	abundance	j_gene	CDR3nt	CDR3aa
TRBV6-5	.	.	TRBJ1-1	TGTGCCAGCAGTTTTACCGGGAACACTGAAGCTTTCTTT	CASSFTGNTEAFF
TRBV6-5	TRBD1	.	TRBJ1-1	TGTGCCAGCAGGACAGGGATGAACACTGAAGCTTTCTTT	CASRTGMNTEAFF
TRBV6-1	.	.	TRBJ1-5	TGTGCCAGCAGTGAAGTTTGGGGCGGCAATCAGCCCCAGCATTTT	CASSEVWGGNQPQHF
TRBV10-1	TRBD1	.	TRBJ1-1	TGCGCCAGCAGCGGGACAGGGGCTGGTGATGATGAAGCTTTCTTT	CASSGTGAGDDEAFF
TRBV5-6	.	.	TRBJ1-2	TGTGCCAGCAGTCCAGGGGAGGGCTATGGCTACACCTTC	CASSPGEGYGYTF
TRBV7-9	.	.	TRBJ2-3	TGTGCCAGCAGCTTTTTGATAAGAGGAGGGACAGATACGCAGTATTTT	CASSFLIRGGTDTQYF
TRBV28	.	.	TRBJ2-1	TGTGCCAGCAGTTTTTATTCCGGGAACAATGAGCAGTTCTTC	CASSFYSGNNEQFF
TRBV2	TRBD1	.	TRBJ1-6	TGTGCCAGCCAGGGACAGCCAAATTCACCCCTCCACTTT	CASQGQPNSPLHF
TRBV7-9	TRBD1	.	TRBJ2-1	TGTGCCAGCACCGACAGGGGTGGAAGCTCCTACAATGAGCAGTTCTTC	CASTDRGGSSYNEQFF
TRBV3-1/TRBV3-2	.	.	TRBJ2-1	TGTGCCAGCAGCCAAGACCAATACAATGAGCAGTTCTTC	CASSQDQYNEQFF
TRBV5-4	.	once	TRBJ2-5	TGTGCCAGCAGCGACGGACGGGAGTCGGCAGAGACCCAGTACTTC	CASSDGRESAETQYF
TRBV18	TRBD1	.	TRBJ1-1	TGTGCCAGCTCAATCACGACCGGGACAGGGGGGAACACTGAAGCTTTCTTT	CASSITTGTGGNTEAFF
TRBV6-5	.	.	TRBJ2-5	TGTGCCAGCAGCGACAGTTTTGAAGAGACCCAGTACTTC	CASSDSFEETQYF
TRBV9	TRBD2	.	TRBJ2-3	TGTGCCAGCAGCGGTTCTAGCGGGGGGTGGAATACGCAGTATTTT	CASSGSSGGWNTQYF
TRBV18	.	.	TRBJ1-1	TGTGCCAGCTCACCTCCTGCGGACACTGAAGCTTTCTTT	CASSPPADTEAFF
TRBV27	TRBD1	.	TRBJ1-2	TGTGCCAGCAGTTTAAGTCGGGACAGGGGACCCAGCTATGGCTACACCTTC	CASSLSRDRGPSYGYTF
TRBV5-1	TRBD1	.	TRBJ1-2	TGCGCCAGCAGCTTTGAGGGGGCCGATGGCTACACCTTC	CASSFEGADGYTF
TRBV3-1/TRBV3-2	TRBD2	.	TRBJ2-3	TGTGCCAGCAGCCAAGGTCTAGCGGGGGGCCCACAGGGTACGCAGTATTTT	CASSQGLAGGPQGTQYF
TRBV10-3	.	.	TRBJ1-1	TGTGCCATCAGTGAGTCAACGGGGAAGCGGCTGAACACTGAAGCTTTCTTT	CAISESTGKRLNTEAFF
TRBV7-6	.	.	TRBJ1-6	TGTGCCAGCACGTTACGGGATAATTCACCCCTCCACTTT	CASTLRDNSPLHF
TRBV6-1	TRBD1	once	TRBJ1-2	TGTGCCAGCAGTGAGGGAAGGGGGCAGAACTATGGCTACACCTTC	CASSEGRGQNYGYTF
TRBV27	TRBD2	.	TRBJ2-1	TGTGCCAGCAGTGGTGTCGCTAGCGGACTCGGTTGGCAGTTCTTC	CASSGVASGLGWQFF